This record looks at one T cell receptor beta chain sequence and its context. This entry comes from a study of regulatory T cells in long-lasting Graves disease. Combining iRepertoire HTBI primers with Arm-PCR of CDR3 regions, the authors built TCR beta libraries. TCRdb reanalysed the multiplex PCR reads using MiXCR and keeps one entry per CDR3 protein. This table has hundreds of thousands of distinct CDR3 sequences, around 12% appearing once. The CDR3 has 16 amino acids. Trimming removed 5 bases at V and 0 bases at J, with 16 bases between. The time point was: newly diagnosed GD, antithyroid drugs for less than 3 months. The authors made the TCR library using RNA they extracted from PBMCs. These same records also appear under a second study, on T cells in Graves' hyperthyroidism and ophthalmopathy.

This TCR was recovered from a woman under 40 with Graves disease. V and J are TRBV12-3 or TRBV12-4 and TRBJ1-1; tentative D call: TRBD1 (5 bases). The sequenced sample was peripheral blood mononuclear cells (PBMCs), obtained at new diagnosis, from a patient treated with antithyroid drugs. CDR3 sequence: CASSLGGGSLNTEAFF. CDR3 in DNA: TGTGCCAGCAGTCTCGGGGGGGGATCCTTGAACACTGAAGCTTTCTTT.